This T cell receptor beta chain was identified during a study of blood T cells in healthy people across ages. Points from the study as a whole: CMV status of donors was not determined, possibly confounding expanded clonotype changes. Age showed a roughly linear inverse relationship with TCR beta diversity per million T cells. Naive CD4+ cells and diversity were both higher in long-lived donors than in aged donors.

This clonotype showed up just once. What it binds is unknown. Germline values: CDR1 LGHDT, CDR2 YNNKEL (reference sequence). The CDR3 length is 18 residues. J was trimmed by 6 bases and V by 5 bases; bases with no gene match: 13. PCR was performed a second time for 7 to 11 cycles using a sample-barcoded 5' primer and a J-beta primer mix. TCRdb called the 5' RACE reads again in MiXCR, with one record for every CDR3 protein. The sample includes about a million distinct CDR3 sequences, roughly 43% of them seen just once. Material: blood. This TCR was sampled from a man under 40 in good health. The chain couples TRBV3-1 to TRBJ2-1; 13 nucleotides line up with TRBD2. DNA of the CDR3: TGTGCCAGCAGCAGGACTAGCGGGGGTCAACGGGGTAGCAATGAGCAGTTCTTC. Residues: CASSRTSGGQRGSNEQFF.